What follows are 16 T cell receptor beta chains derived from one specimen sequenced in a study of OX40 agonist ivuxolimab in advanced cancers. Assay used: immunoSEQ multiplex PCR; TCRdb lists only in-frame clones, some missing. The table has about 28,000 clones, roughly nine tenths seen once. The input for sequencing was CD4+ or CD8+ T cells sorted from blood, taken in a trial of the OX40 agonist ivuxolimab. The receptors shown here come from an adult with an advanced solid tumor such as melanoma, head and neck, liver or kidney cancer.

This clone appeared a few times. The chain uses TRBV5-8 and TRBJ2-7, with D maybe TRBD2 (5 bases). The CDR3 length is 15 residues. V lost 4 bases to trimming and J lost 10 bases, with 24 bases between them. The germline V gene encodes CDR1 SGHTS and CDR2 YDEGEE. The CDR3 protein is CASSQDPLVPPEQYF. CDR3 nucleotide sequence: TGTGCCAGCAGCCAAGATCCACTAGTCCCTCCAGAACAGTACTTC.

The sample holds a few counts of this clone. The gene calls are TRBV6-4 and TRBJ2-3; perhaps TRBD2 as D (5 bases). The CDR3 is 14 residues long. Germline V gene data show CDR1 as MRHNA and CDR2 as SNTAGT. The ends were cut back, 4 bases at V and 2 bases at J, with 10 bases in the middle. CDR3: CASSGEGSTDTQYF. For the CDR3, the DNA is TGTGCCAGCAGTGGAGAGGGCTCCACAGATACGCAGTATTTT.

The chain recombines TRBV30 with TRBJ1-3; TRBD1 aligns across 11 bases. Germline V lookup: CDR1 GTSNPN, CDR2 SVGIG (reference sequence). Trimming took 5 bases from V and 4 from J; bases not matched to a gene: 4. The CDR3 is made up of 14 amino acids. CDR3 region: CAWGQGAYGNTIYF. The CDR3 DNA is TGTGCCTGGGGACAGGGGGCTTACGGAAACACCATATATTTT. The variable domain in full, with the rest retrieved from reference TRBV30 and TRBJ1-3, is SQTIHQWPATLVQPVGSPLSLECTVEGTSNPNLYWYRQAAGRGLQLLFYSVGIGQISSEVPQNLSASRPQDRQFILSSKKLLLSDSGFYLCAWGQGAYGNTIYFGEGSWLTVV.

The rearrangement links TRBV28 to TRBJ2-7; maybe TRBD2 (6 bases). In germline, CDR1 is MDHEN, CDR2 SYDVKM. The CDR3 is 13 residues long. The ends were cut back, 6 bases at V and 3 bases at J, with 12 bases in the middle. CDR3 sequence: CASRYSGYYEQYF. CDR3 in DNA: TGTGCCAGCAGGTATAGCGGTTACTACGAGCAGTACTTC.

The chain has TRBV28 and TRBJ1-2; 8 bases align to TRBD1. V lost 5 bases and J lost 4; bases outside the gene matches: 18. Germline CDR1 and CDR2: MDHEN and SYDVKM. The CDR3 totals 18 residues. The CDR3 region has the DNA TGTGCCAGCAGTCCGAACACTCATTCAGGGGGCAAGGCCTATGGCTACACCTTC. This codes for CASSPNTHSGGKAYGYTF.

This clone was counted a single time. V gene TRBV5-5 combines with J gene TRBJ1-1, with a weak D call TRBD1 (5 bases). The CDR3 totals 13 residues. V lost 3 bases, J lost 8 bases, and 14 bases lay in between. Germline values: CDR1 SGHKS, CDR2 YYEKEE (reference sequence). The CDR3 loop is CASSSPREGEAFF. The CDR3 region has the DNA TGTGCCAGCAGCTCCCCCCGCGAGGGGGAAGCTTTCTTT.

The chain combines TRBV4-1 with TRBJ1-3; D is unresolved. The CDR3 is 15 amino acids. CDR1 MGHRA and CDR2 YSYEKL come from the germline V gene. V was shortened by 1 base and J by 0 bases, with 7 bases between the two germline ends. The CDR3 DNA reads TGCGCCAGCAGCCAAGTTCCCCGCTCTGGAAACACCATATATTTT. This encodes CASSQVPRSGNTIYF.

This chain uses TRBV7-2 with TRBJ1-1; D not certain. CDR1 is SGHTA and CDR2 is FQGNSA in the germline V gene. V lost 5 bases and J 4 bases, leaving 8 bases between the germline ends. The CDR3 has 12 residues. The CDR3 spells CASSLDITEAFF. CDR3 coding DNA: TGTGCCAGCAGCCTCGACATCACTGAAGCTTTCTTT.

J is TRBJ2-2 and V is TRBV29-1; a possible D gene is TRBD1 (6 bases). The germline V gene encodes CDR1 SQVTM and CDR2 ANQGSEA. The CDR3 is 15 residues long. Trimming took off 1 base at V and 4 bases at J, with 13 bases between the two ends. CDR3 residues: CSVEATGTGTGELFF. The CDR3 DNA follows: TGCAGCGTTGAAGCTACAGGGACGGGCACCGGGGAGCTGTTTTTT.

This sequence joins TRBV28 and TRBJ1-5; weak D call: TRBD1 (5 bases). Germline CDR1 reads MDHEN; CDR2 reads SYDVKM. V was cut by 3 bases and J by 4 bases, with 13 bases left in between. The CDR3 covers 15 residues. As DNA, the CDR3 is TGTGCCAGCAGTTTTTCCTCGGGGGGTAATCAGCCCCAGCATTTT. Translation: CASSFSSGGNQPQHF.

This clone was seen once. The V gene is TRBV4-1, the J gene TRBJ2-3; D remains ambiguous. V lost 1 base and J 4 bases, leaving 9 bases between the germline ends. CDR3 length equals 14 residues. Germline loops: CDR1 MGHRA, CDR2 YSYEKL. CDR3 nucleotide sequence: TGCGCCAGCAGCCAAGGGAGACGCGCAGATACGCAGTATTTT. Its protein is CASSQGRRADTQYF.

The chain employs TRBV11-2 and TRBJ2-2; no firm D call. CDR3 length: 15 residues. Deletions cut 1 base from V and 2 bases from J, with 8 bases between. CDR1 and CDR2 from the germline V gene are SGHAT and FQNNGV. In DNA form, the CDR3 reads TGTGCCAGCAGCTTAGTGGGCGTAAACACCGGGGAGCTGTTTTTT. This encodes CASSLVGVNTGELFF.

About this clone itself: Other DNA sequences in the same sample also yield this CDR3. This rearrangement joins TRBV19 to TRBJ1-1; D call uncertain. This CDR3 is 13 amino acids long. Germline CDR1 LNHDA, CDR2 SQIVND (reference sequence). V was cut by 2 bases and J by 2 bases, with 6 bases left in between. CDR3 amino acids: CASSISLNTEAFF. The CDR3 DNA reads TGTGCCAGTAGTATAAGCCTTAACACTGAAGCTTTCTTT.

The V gene is TRBV9, the J gene TRBJ1-2; 8 positions agree with TRBD1. There are 13 residues in the CDR3. The V segment lost 5 bases and the J segment 4 bases; nucleotides outside the gene matches: 4. In germline, CDR1 is SGDLS, CDR2 YYNGEE. The CDR3 sequence: CASRDTGGYGYTF. Here the CDR3 DNA reads TGTGCCAGCAGAGATACAGGGGGCTATGGCTACACCTTC.

This clone is labeled as medium-sized. V gene TRBV4-2 combines with J gene TRBJ2-3, with D tentatively TRBD1 (8 bases). Germline assignment: CDR1 LGHNA and CDR2 YNFKEQ. The CDR3 is made up of 15 amino acids. Between the trimmed V and J ends, which lost 0 bases and 4 bases, there was a span of 11 bases. The CDR3 DNA sequence: TGTGCCAGCAGCCAAGATACAGGGGGGGCAGATACGCAGTATTTT. This gives the protein CASSQDTGGADTQYF.

The V gene is TRBV7-6, the J gene TRBJ2-7, with 9 bases lining up with TRBD2. V dropped 5 bases and J dropped 5; count of bases not matched to a gene: 4. The CDR3 contains 13 residues. The germline V gene encodes CDR1 SGHVS and CDR2 FNYEAQ. CDR3 sequence: CASSTRTSDEQYF. CDR3 DNA: TGTGCCAGCAGCACCCGGACTAGCGACGAGCAGTACTTC.